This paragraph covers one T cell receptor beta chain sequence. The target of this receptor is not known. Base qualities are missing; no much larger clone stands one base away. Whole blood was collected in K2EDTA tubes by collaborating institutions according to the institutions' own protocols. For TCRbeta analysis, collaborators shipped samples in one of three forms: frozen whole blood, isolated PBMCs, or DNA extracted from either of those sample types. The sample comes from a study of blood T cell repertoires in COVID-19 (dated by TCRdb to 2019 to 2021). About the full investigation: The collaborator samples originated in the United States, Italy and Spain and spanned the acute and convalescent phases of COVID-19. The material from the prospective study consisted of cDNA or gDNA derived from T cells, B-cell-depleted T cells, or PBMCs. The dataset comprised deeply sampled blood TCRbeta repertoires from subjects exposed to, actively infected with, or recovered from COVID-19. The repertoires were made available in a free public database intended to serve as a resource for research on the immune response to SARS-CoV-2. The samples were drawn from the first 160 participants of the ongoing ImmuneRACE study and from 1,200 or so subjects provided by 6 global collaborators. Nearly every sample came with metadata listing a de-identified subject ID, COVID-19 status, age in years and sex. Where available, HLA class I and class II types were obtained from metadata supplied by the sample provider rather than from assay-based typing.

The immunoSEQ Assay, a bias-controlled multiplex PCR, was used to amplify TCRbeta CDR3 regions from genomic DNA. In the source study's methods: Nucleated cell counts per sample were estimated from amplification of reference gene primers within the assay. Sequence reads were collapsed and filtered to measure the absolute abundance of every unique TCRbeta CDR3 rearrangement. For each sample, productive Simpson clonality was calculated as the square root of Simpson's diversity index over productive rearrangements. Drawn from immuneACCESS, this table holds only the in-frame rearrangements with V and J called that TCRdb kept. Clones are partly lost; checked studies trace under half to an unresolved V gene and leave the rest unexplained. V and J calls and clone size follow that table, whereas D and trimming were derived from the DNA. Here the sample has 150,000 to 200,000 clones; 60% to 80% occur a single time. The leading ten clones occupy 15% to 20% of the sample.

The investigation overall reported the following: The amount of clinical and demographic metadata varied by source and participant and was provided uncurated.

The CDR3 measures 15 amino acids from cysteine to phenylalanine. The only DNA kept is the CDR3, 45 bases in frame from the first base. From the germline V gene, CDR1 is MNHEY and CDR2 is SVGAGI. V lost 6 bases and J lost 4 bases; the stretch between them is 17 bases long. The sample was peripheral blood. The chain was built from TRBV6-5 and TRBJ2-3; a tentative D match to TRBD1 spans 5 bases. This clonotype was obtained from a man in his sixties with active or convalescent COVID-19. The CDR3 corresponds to CASSTGRALADTQYF. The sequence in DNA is TGTGCCAGCAGCACGGGCAGGGCCCTCGCAGATACGCAGTATTTT.